The rows below give T cell receptor beta chains drawn from one sample of a study of T-cell memory formation after mild COVID-19. In TCRdb, the 5' RACE reads were re-called with MiXCR into one record per CDR3 protein. The profile shows around 300,000 distinct CDR3 sequences, approximately 19% of them singletons. Sample: PBMCs or a T cell subset sorted from them (not recorded which). These receptors were collected from a man aged 18 to 30 who had mild COVID-19 (a few samples of this study predate the infection). Cell type and time point are not known. CDR3s include the opening cysteine and the closing phenylalanine or tryptophan. The order of the fields is CDR3 DNA, CDR3 protein, clone size, D gene, J gene, V gene. The D gene is left open where the match is weak. Rows give clone size only sometimes, using once, few, many, or a class for an expanded clone.

CDR3 DNA: TGTGCCAGCAGCCATGGGACTAGCGGGGGCCCGAGCACAGATACGCAGTATTTT; CDR3 protein: CASSHGTSGGPSTDTQYF; clone size: few; D gene: TRBD2; J gene: TRBJ2-3; V gene: TRBV4-2
CDR3 DNA: TGTGCCAGCAGCTTAGGCCCAATCTCTGGAAACACCATATATTTT; CDR3 protein: CASSLGPISGNTIYF; clone size: few; D gene: .; J gene: TRBJ1-3; V gene: TRBV7-2
CDR3 DNA: TGTGCCAGCTCCCAAGCGGGACTCGTTTACAATGAGCAGTTCTTC; CDR3 protein: CASSQAGLVYNEQFF; clone size: .; D gene: TRBD2; J gene: TRBJ2-1; V gene: TRBV7-8
CDR3 DNA: TGTGCCAGCACCCAGGGGCAGGGGATGACTGAAGCTTTCTTT; CDR3 protein: CASTQGQGMTEAFF; clone size: .; D gene: .; J gene: TRBJ1-1; V gene: TRBV13
CDR3 DNA: TGTGCCAGCAGCTTTTATGGCTCCTGCGGGGGGGCAAGCAATGAGCAGTTCTTC; CDR3 protein: CASSFYGSCGGASNEQFF; clone size: .; D gene: TRBD2; J gene: TRBJ2-1; V gene: TRBV7-4
CDR3 DNA: TGCGCCAGCAGCTCCCAAGACGGTGAAGCTTTCTTT; CDR3 protein: CASSSQDGEAFF; clone size: .; D gene: .; J gene: TRBJ1-1; V gene: TRBV5-1
CDR3 DNA: TGCAGCGTTGTGCACAGGGGAAAATACAATGAGCAGTTCTTC; CDR3 protein: CSVVHRGKYNEQFF; clone size: once; D gene: TRBD1; J gene: TRBJ2-1; V gene: TRBV29-1
CDR3 DNA: TGTGCCAGCAGGCGGGGGGGTCCCTATGAGCAGTTCTTC; CDR3 protein: CASRRGGPYEQFF; clone size: .; D gene: TRBD2; J gene: TRBJ2-1; V gene: TRBV7-9
CDR3 DNA: TGTGCCAGCAGCTGGGGGACGGAAGAGACCCAGTACTTC; CDR3 protein: CASSWGTEETQYF; clone size: .; D gene: .; J gene: TRBJ2-5; V gene: TRBV7-9
CDR3 DNA: TGTGCCAGCAGTGACAGGGTTTTGGAGACCCAGTACTTC; CDR3 protein: CASSDRVLETQYF; clone size: few; D gene: .; J gene: TRBJ2-5; V gene: TRBV25-1